These 32 T cell receptor beta chains share one sample of origin, sequenced in a study of cytomegalovirus exposure and HLA in healthy donors. Researchers ran the PCR with 60 Vbeta and 13 Jbeta primers. The assay was immunoSEQ multiplex PCR, and TCRdb's table has in-frame clones only and misses some. In the table there are some 130,000 clones, 77% of which are singletons. The source material was PBMCs. These receptors were obtained from a male donor in good health and CMV-seropositive.

The genes are TRBV30 and TRBJ1-5, with D possibly being TRBD1 (6 bases). V lost 1 base, J lost 1 base, and 8 bases lay in between. This CDR3 region has 14 residues. CDR1 GTSNPN and CDR2 SVGIG come from the germline V gene (reference sequence). The CDR3 region is CAWSGGLSNQPQHF. In DNA, the CDR3 is TGTGCCTGGAGTGGGGGGCTAAGCAATCAGCCCCAGCATTTT.

The V call is TRBV7-8, the J call TRBJ1-5; D not resolved. V gave up 2 bases and J gave up 4 bases, with 3 bases separating them. CDR1 and CDR2 (germline): SGHVS, FQNEAQ. This CDR3 comprises 12 residues. The CDR3 coding sequence is TGTGCCAGCAGCTTATCTAATCAGCCCCAGCATTTT. This gives the protein CASSLSNQPQHF.

V usage is TRBV28 and J usage is TRBJ2-7, with 8 bases matching TRBD2. Germline CDR1 and CDR2: MDHEN and SYDVKM. V shed 2 bases and J 10 bases; nucleotides not matched to a gene: 4. CDR3 length: 12 amino acids. The CDR3 sequence: CASSLGGLGQYF. The CDR3 DNA reads as TGTGCCAGCAGTTTAGGGGGACTAGGCCAGTACTTC.

CDR3 protein: CASSSPSPCEQYF. CDR3 nucleotides: TGTGCCAGCAGCTCCCCTTCCCCTTGCGAGCAGTACTTC. V and J are TRBV9 and TRBJ2-7; D is unclear. Trimming pared 4 bases from V and 6 bases from J, leaving 14 bases between. This CDR3 is 13 amino acids long. Germline-derived CDR1 and CDR2 are SGDLS and YYNGEE.

This chain links TRBV6-5 with TRBJ2-6; the D is unclear. The V end lost 11 bases, the J end lost 2 bases, and 16 bases lay between the germline ends. The CDR3 has 15 amino acids. Germline CDR1 MNHEY, CDR2 SVGAGI. CDR3 bases: TGTGCCCGGCGGCGAGAGACCCCTGGGGCCAACGTCCTGACTTTC. Residues: CARRRETPGANVLTF.

The genes are TRBV18 and TRBJ2-7; 9 bases align to TRBD1. Losses at the gene ends were 2 bases for V and 5 bases for J; bases not matched to a gene: 4. Per germline, CDR1 KGHSH and CDR2 LQKENI. The CDR3 loop spans 14 amino acids. CDR3 coding DNA: TGTGCCAGCTCACCAGTAAGGGACAGGGACGAGCAGTACTTC. Translation: CASSPVRDRDEQYF.

For the CDR3, the DNA is TGTGCCAGCAGCAAAGGGGTGAAGGGAGAGGACTATGGCTACACCTTC. This codes for CASSKGVKGEDYGYTF. V is TRBV21-1 and J is TRBJ1-2. TRBV21-1 is deemed a pseudogene. The CDR3 has 16 amino acids.

V usage is TRBV19 and J usage is TRBJ2-5; possibly TRBD2 for D (6 bases). This CDR3 spans 13 amino acids. Per germline, CDR1 LNHDA and CDR2 SQIVND (reference sequence). V was shortened by 4 bases and J by 3 bases, with 9 bases between the two germline ends. The CDR3 sequence: CASSTREKETQYF. As DNA, the CDR3 is TGTGCCAGTAGTACCCGGGAGAAAGAGACCCAGTACTTC.

This clone appeared once. The V call is TRBV5-8, the J call TRBJ1-4; TRBD1 agrees at 7 bases. Trimming cost V 0 bases and J 8 bases; bases outside gene matches: 16. Looked up from germline, CDR1 is SGHTS and CDR2 is YDEGEE. CDR3 length: 18 residues. The CDR3 protein is CASSLATRQGLGGEKLFF. The CDR3 DNA is TGTGCCAGCAGCTTGGCCACCCGACAGGGACTAGGCGGAGAAAAACTGTTTTTT. The full variable domain, its missing parts supplied by reference TRBV5-8 and TRBJ1-4, is EAGVTQSPTHLIKTRGQQATLRCSPISGHTSVYWYQQALGLGLQFLLWYDEGEERNRGNFPPRFSGRQFPNYSSELNVNALELEDSALYLCASSLATRQGLGGEKLFFGSGTQLSVL.

The chain couples TRBV4-1 to TRBJ1-1, with TRBD1 as a possible D gene (5 bases). V was pared by 1 base and J by 2 bases, with 8 bases between. Germline CDR1 reads MGHRA; CDR2 reads YSYEKL. The CDR3 is made up of 14 amino acids. DNA of the CDR3: TGCGCCAGCAGCCAAGTCGGGGGAAACACTGAAGCTTTCTTT. Its protein product is CASSQVGGNTEAFF.

This clone was seen a handful of times. This chain joins TRBV6-4 and TRBJ1-5; 7 bases map to TRBD1. V dropped 7 bases and J dropped 4; count of bases not matched to a gene: 10. The CDR3 is made up of 15 amino acids. Germline CDR1 is MRHNA and CDR2 is SNTAGT. The CDR3 nucleotides are TGTGCCAGCATCTTCAAAGGGACAGATAATCAGCCCCAGCATTTT. Translation: CASIFKGTDNQPQHF.

Here the CDR3 DNA reads TGTGCCAGCAGCTTATTTTCGGGGTCTAATGAAAAACTGTTTTTT. This sequence encodes CASSLFSGSNEKLFF. The chain recombines TRBV5-4 with TRBJ1-4; the D is unclear. This CDR3 contains 15 residues. Germline V CDR1 and CDR2: SGHNT, YYREEE (reference sequence). V was clipped by 2 bases and J by 3 bases, with 11 bases between them.

Worth noting for this clone: At one boundary the junction diverges from the germline segment, which might be a read error. This chain uses TRBV7-9 with TRBJ1-2; the D is unclear. Looked up from germline, CDR1 is SEHNR and CDR2 is FQNEAQ (reference sequence). CDR3 length equals 18 residues. CDR3 residues: CSSSLLGVGIREDYGYTF. In DNA form, the CDR3 reads TGTTCCAGCAGCTTACTCGGGGTAGGGATCCGAGAAGACTATGGCTACACCTTC.

CDR3 residues: CASSPDSTETQYF. As DNA, the CDR3 is TGTGCCAGCAGCCCCGACAGTACCGAGACCCAGTACTTC. The chain recombines TRBV5-6 with TRBJ2-5; tentatively, D is TRBD1 (5 bases). CDR3 length equals 13 residues. CDR1 and CDR2 (germline): SGHDT, YYEEEE. The ends were cut back, 4 bases at V and 5 bases at J, with 12 bases in the middle.

The J gene is TRBJ1-4, the V gene TRBV5-6; D call uncertain. CDR3 size: 13 residues. Trimming cost V 1 base and J 4 bases, with 5 bases left between them. Per the germline V gene, CDR1 is SGHDT and CDR2 is YYEEEE. CDR3 region: CASSLLVNEKLFF. In DNA, the CDR3 is TGTGCCAGCAGCTTGCTCGTTAATGAAAAACTGTTTTTT.

The chain is built from TRBV19 and TRBJ2-2; the D gene is possibly TRBD1 (7 bases). The CDR3 is 16 amino acids. The V gene's germline CDR1 is LNHDA and CDR2 SQIVND (reference sequence). V lost 6 bases to trimming and J lost 2 bases, with 16 bases between them. CDR3 protein: CASRSGGGNNTGELFF. CDR3 nucleotide sequence: TGTGCCAGTAGGTCCGGAGGGGGCAACAACACCGGGGAGCTGTTTTTT.

In DNA, the CDR3 is TGTGCCAGCAGTCGCTCAGGGGGCGCGGAGACCCAGTACTTC. It specifies CASSRSGGAETQYF. This sequence joins TRBV27 and TRBJ2-5; 8 nucleotides match TRBD1. The germline V gene has CDR1 MNHEY and CDR2 SMNVEV (reference sequence). V gave up 5 bases and J gave up 5 bases; unmatched junction bases: 7. The CDR3 length is 14 residues.

This clone was picked up one time. The genes are TRBV18 and TRBJ1-2, with TRBD1 as a possible D gene (5 bases). Deletions cut 4 bases from V and 12 bases from J, with 18 bases between. Germline V lookup: CDR1 KGHSH, CDR2 LQKENI. This CDR3 comprises 13 residues. The DNA for the CDR3 is TGTGCCAGCTCACTACAGGCATCGGACGAAAACACCTTC. It yields the protein CASSLQASDENTF.

The rearrangement links TRBV29-1 to TRBJ2-3; 7 bases line up with TRBD1. Germline CDR1 reads SQVTM; CDR2 reads ANQGSEA. V shed 8 bases, J shed 2 bases, and the junction held 13 bases outside the gene matches. This CDR3 is built from 15 residues. Here the CDR3 DNA reads TGCAGCCTTTTTGACAGGGTCGCCTACACAGATACGCAGTATTTT. Encoded protein: CSLFDRVAYTDTQYF.

The chain couples TRBV10-3 to TRBJ2-2; no definite D call. Trimming cost V 3 bases and J 3 bases, with 8 bases left between them. CDR3 length equals 14 residues. Per germline, CDR1 ENHRY and CDR2 SYGVKD. This chain's CDR3 is CAISDKEYTGELFF. The CDR3 DNA is TGTGCCATCAGTGACAAGGAGTACACCGGGGAGCTGTTTTTT.

The chain couples TRBV27 to TRBJ1-1; possible D gene TRBD1, 6 bases. This CDR3 spans 13 amino acids. Germline assignment: CDR1 MNHEY and CDR2 SMNVEV (reference sequence). Trimming took off 4 bases at V and 10 bases at J, with 16 bases between the two ends. CDR3 protein: CASSSHRVGVAFF. Written as DNA, the CDR3 is TGTGCCAGCAGTTCCCACAGGGTAGGTGTAGCTTTCTTT.

The chain combines TRBV2 with TRBJ2-7; 7 nucleotides line up with TRBD2. Per germline, CDR1 SNHLY and CDR2 FYNNEI. The CDR3 is 14 amino acids. With V trimmed by 3 bases and J by 7 bases, 9 bases remained unmatched. DNA for the CDR3: TGTGCCAGCAGTGACGTGGGGAGGGTCGGGGAGCAGTACTTC. This gives the protein CASSDVGRVGEQYF.

The chain carries TRBV9 and TRBJ1-2; perhaps TRBD1 as D (6 bases). Germline CDR1 reads SGDLS; CDR2 reads YYNGEE. This CDR3 has 14 residues. Trimming pared 0 bases from V and 8 bases from J, leaving 14 bases between. The CDR3 DNA is TGTGCCAGCAGCGTAGGTTCAGGGGCCGGGGGCTACACCTTC. This gives the protein CASSVGSGAGGYTF.

The sample holds one count of this clone. V usage is TRBV10-1 and J usage is TRBJ1-5, with 7 bases aligning to TRBD1. The V and J ends lost 1 base and 2 bases, in that order; junction bases with no gene match: 5. Germline loops: CDR1 WNHNN, CDR2 SYGVQD (reference sequence). The CDR3 covers 16 residues. This CDR3 is CASSEYRGKCNQPQHF. In DNA, the CDR3 is TGCGCCAGCAGTGAGTACAGGGGTAAGTGCAATCAGCCCCAGCATTTT.

The chain links TRBV27 to TRBJ2-5; the D gene is possibly TRBD1 (6 bases). The V gene lost 0 bases and the J gene lost 1 base, with 12 bases spanning the gap. The germline gives CDR1 MNHEY, CDR2 SMNVEV (reference sequence). The CDR3 runs to 16 residues. The CDR3 is CASSLSSWTAQETQYF. In DNA, the CDR3 is TGTGCCAGCAGTTTATCCTCCTGGACAGCCCAAGAGACCCAGTACTTC.

This rearrangement joins TRBV7-8 to TRBJ2-7; perhaps TRBD2 as D (6 bases). This CDR3 contains 13 residues. Trimming took off 5 bases at V and 7 bases at J, with 15 bases between the two ends. Germline CDR1 and CDR2: SGHVS and FQNEAQ. Here the CDR3 reads CASSPGRRDEQYF. The CDR3, as DNA: TGTGCCAGCAGCCCGGGACGGAGGGATGAGCAGTACTTC.

This clone was counted between two and nine times. This CDR3 reads CASSLEHGNTIYF. The CDR3 DNA sequence: TGTGCCAGCAGCTTGGAACATGGAAACACCATATATTTT. The chain combines TRBV5-6 with TRBJ1-3; D gene uncertain. The length of the CDR3 is 13 residues. Germline V gene data show CDR1 as SGHDT and CDR2 as YYEEEE. Trimming removed 0 bases at V and 3 bases at J, with 4 bases between.

The J gene is TRBJ1-1, the V gene TRBV6-1, with D maybe TRBD1 (6 bases). Germline CDR1 is MNHNS and CDR2 is SASEGT. V lost 1 base to trimming and J lost 3 bases, with 12 bases between them. This CDR3 is built from 15 residues. In nucleotides, the CDR3 is TGTGCCAGCAGTGAAGATGTAGGGGGGGACACTGAAGCTTTCTTT. This codes for CASSEDVGGDTEAFF.

The rearrangement uses TRBV18 and TRBJ1-2; a possible D gene is TRBD1 (6 bases). Germline values: CDR1 KGHSH, CDR2 LQKENI. Between the trimmed V and J ends, which lost 3 bases and 4 bases, there was a span of 21 bases. The CDR3 contains 17 residues. The CDR3 region is CASSPGQLSLFAYGYTF. The CDR3 DNA follows: TGTGCCAGCTCACCCGGACAGTTATCCCTATTCGCCTATGGCTACACCTTC.

For this clone: Relative to the germline gene, one junction end is altered; a read error may explain this. This rearrangement joins TRBV11-2 to TRBJ2-7; tentatively, D is TRBD1 (6 bases). The germline CDR1 and CDR2 sequences are SGHAT and FQNNGV. The CDR3 runs to 12 residues. The CDR3 is CASRGREGLDSF. CDR3 in DNA: TGTGCCAGCAGGGGAAGAGAAGGTTTGGACAGCTTC.

The chain couples TRBV5-8 to TRBJ2-7; 11 bases are a match to TRBD1. Per germline, CDR1 SGHTS and CDR2 YDEGEE. The CDR3 sequence is 14 residues long. After removal of 2 bases from V and 6 bases from J, the junction contained 4 bases not matched to a gene. The CDR3 nucleotides read TGTGCCAGCAGCTTAGGACAGGGGGCAATCGAGCAGTACTTC. Protein sequence: CASSLGQGAIEQYF.

J is TRBJ1-4 and V is TRBV11-3; D possibly corresponds to TRBD1 (6 bases). Germline V gene sequence: CDR1 SGHNT, CDR2 YENEEA. V lost 1 base, J lost 6 bases, and 6 bases lay in between. The CDR3 length is 13 residues. CDR3 amino acids: CASSLAGDEKLFF. The CDR3 DNA sequence: TGTGCCAGCAGCTTAGCAGGGGATGAAAAACTGTTTTTT.